The clone carrying this T cell receptor (beta chain) has more than one count but fewer than ten. Antigen: not known. The CDR3 covers 14 residues. Germline V gene sequence: CDR1 SGHVS, CDR2 FNYEAQ. Despite likely unrecorded immune exposures, the donors were nominally healthy at the time of sampling. These data are taken from a study of cytomegalovirus exposure and HLA in healthy donors. Primers for the PCR totalled 60 Vbeta and 13 Jbeta. Method: immunoSEQ multiplex PCR; TCRdb's copy keeps in-frame clones and lacks some. The repertoire holds around 65,000 clones, with approximately 74% as singletons. Findings and limits, study-wide: Analysis was carried out at a later point, and it linked a missense DCLRE1C variant to TCR beta V- and J-gene trimming. It was 150 to 200 TCR beta chains that were listed as cytomegalovirus-associated. Another analysis was done later, and it associated 15,000 to 20,000 TCR beta sequences with HLA alleles at 0.05 false discovery rate.

The sequence was collected from a man in his forties in good health and CMV-seropositive. The chain employs TRBV7-6 and TRBJ2-5; tentatively, D is TRBD1 (5 bases). Near its end, the DNA agrees better with TRBJ2-7, so the J call may be wrong. Sequencing input: PBMCs. This chain's CDR3 is CASSFTRGSYEQYF. CDR3 sequence (DNA): TGTGCCAGCAGCTTCACAAGGGGTTCCTACGAGCAGTACTTC.